This T cell receptor beta chain was recovered during a study of T cells in Graves' hyperthyroidism and ophthalmopathy. V was clipped by 2 bases and J by 1 base, with 16 bases between them. This CDR3 has 17 amino acids. The V gene's germline CDR1 is SGHRS and CDR2 YFSETQ. RNA transcripts gave rise to amplified TCR beta CDR3 regions. The HTBI primer set served for first-round RT-PCR of the TCR CDR3. TCRdb passed the multiplex PCR reads through MiXCR, listing each CDR3 protein once. The sample records 350,000 to 400,000 distinct CDR3 sequences, 14% to 15% being singletons. V is TRBV5-1 and J is TRBJ1-5; TRBD1 is a possible D gene (6 bases). This TCR came from a woman aged 30 to 39 with Graves' hyperthyroidism. The specimen was blood. In nucleotides, the CDR3 is TGCGCCAGCAGCTTACTCGAGGGGGGCGTAAGCAATCAGCCCCAGCATTTT. Amino acid sequence: CASSLLEGGVSNQPQHF.